This record looks at one TCR beta chain sequence and its context. The data stem from a study of OX40 agonist ivuxolimab in advanced cancers. Trimming removed 4 bases from V and 3 bases from J; junction bases left unmatched: 4. Germline assignment: CDR1 SNHLY and CDR2 FYNNEI. The CDR3 extends over 15 amino acids. This table comes from immunoSEQ multiplex PCR, and its TCRdb copy is limited to in-frame clones, with some not included. The profile shows 58,000 or so clones, 80% to 90% of them singletons. This chain uses TRBV2 with TRBJ1-2; 11 bases line up with TRBD1. This receptor was taken from an adult with an advanced solid tumor such as melanoma, head and neck, liver or kidney cancer. The sequences come from CD4+ or CD8+ T cells sorted from blood, collected in a trial of the OX40 agonist ivuxolimab. The CDR3 is CASSGRDRGDYGYTF. Here the CDR3 DNA reads TGTGCCAGCAGTGGGCGGGACAGGGGGGACTATGGCTACACCTTC.